Given below is one T cell receptor beta chain in context. Its antigen remains unidentified. Unmatched junction bases numbered 3, after V lost 5 bases and J lost 2 bases. This CDR3 is 14 amino acids long. In germline, CDR1 is KGHSH, CDR2 LQKENI. 13 Jbeta primers and 60 Vbeta primers were used for the PCR. Per the authors' pipeline: In a later analysis, the count reached some 73 million unique TCR beta chains, with roughly 12 million shared. This table comes from immunoSEQ multiplex PCR, and its TCRdb copy is limited to in-frame clones, with some not included. V and J calls and clone size are as listed in that table; D and trimming were resolved from the DNA. The data contain over 50,000 clones, around 79% of them singletons. The source of the sample is a study of cytomegalovirus exposure and HLA in healthy donors. Whole-study findings and limits: In all likelihood, a cluster of highly shared sequence variants was a sequencing artifact. In a later analysis, about 17,000 TCR beta sequences were associated with HLA alleles at 0.05 false discovery rate.

The sequenced sample consisted of PBMCs. The J gene is TRBJ2-3, the V gene TRBV18, with TRBD2 matching 8 bases. The sequence derives from a female donor in good health and CMV-seronegative. The CDR3 region is CASSIGRATDTQYF. The CDR3 coding sequence is TGTGCCAGCTCAATCGGGAGGGCCACAGATACGCAGTATTTT.